Below, one TCR beta chain is given with its context. Its antigen is unidentified. These data are taken from a study of T cell repertoires in cytomegalovirus infection. Study overall: Peptides in the study included HLA-C-restricted and HLA-B-restricted CMV epitopes. Public TCR beta signatures indicated both CMV infection and matching HLA type. General study results and limits: The ex vivo response was dominated by HLA-C-restricted CMV-specific TCR beta clonotypes.

One entry per CDR3 protein, called by TCRdb with MiXCR from the reads. Found here are 900,000 to 950,000 distinct CDR3 sequences, approximately 32% of them singletons; the top ten hold around 15%. The CDR3 has 14 amino acids. CDR1 SGHVT and CDR2 SQSDAQ come from the germline V gene. Trimming cost V 2 bases and J 6 bases, with 13 bases left between them. This sequence joins TRBV7-4 and TRBJ1-1; D possibly corresponds to TRBD1 (5 bases). Sequences were derived from cultured CD8+ T cells from PBMCs, sampled from culture after CMV antigen stimulation. The origin of this receptor is a human donor in good health (CMV status not recorded). Some clones in this sample may be carry-over from other donors' samples. DNA for the CDR3: TGTGCCAGCAGCTTACTGTTGAGGGACGCTGAAGCTTTCTTT. It specifies CASSLLLRDAEAFF. Combining the CDR3 with reference TRBV7-4 and TRBJ1-1 gives the whole variable domain GAGVSQSPRYKVAKRGRDVALRCDSISGHVTLYWYRQTLGQGSEVLTYSQSDAQRDKSGRPSGRFSAERPERSVSTLKIQRTEQGDSAVYLCASSLLLRDAEAFFGQGTRLTVV.